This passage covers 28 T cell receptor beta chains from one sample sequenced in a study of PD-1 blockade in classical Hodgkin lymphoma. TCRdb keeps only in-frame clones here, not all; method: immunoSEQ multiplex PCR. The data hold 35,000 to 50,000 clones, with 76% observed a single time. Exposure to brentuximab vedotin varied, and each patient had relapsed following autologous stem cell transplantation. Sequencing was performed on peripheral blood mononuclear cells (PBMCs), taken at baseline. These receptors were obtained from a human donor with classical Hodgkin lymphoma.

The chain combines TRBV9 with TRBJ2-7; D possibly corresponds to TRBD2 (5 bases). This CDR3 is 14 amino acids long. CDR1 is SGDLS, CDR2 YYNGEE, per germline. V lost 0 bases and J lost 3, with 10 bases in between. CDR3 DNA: TGTGCCAGCAGCGTAGATCGAAGCGGCTACGAGCAGTACTTC. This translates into CASSVDRSGYEQYF.

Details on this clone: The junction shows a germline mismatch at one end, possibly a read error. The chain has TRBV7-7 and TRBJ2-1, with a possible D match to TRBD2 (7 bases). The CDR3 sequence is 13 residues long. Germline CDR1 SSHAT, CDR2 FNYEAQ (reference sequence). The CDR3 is CASSLGGGNEQFF. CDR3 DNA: TGTGCTAGCAGCTTAGGGGGAGGGAATGAGCAGTTCTTC.

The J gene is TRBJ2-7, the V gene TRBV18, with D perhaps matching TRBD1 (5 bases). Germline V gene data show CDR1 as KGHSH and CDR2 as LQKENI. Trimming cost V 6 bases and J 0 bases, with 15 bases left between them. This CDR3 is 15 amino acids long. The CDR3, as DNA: TGTGCCAGCTCCCTCCGGGCAGGGCTCTCCTACGAGCAGTACTTC. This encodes CASSLRAGLSYEQYF.

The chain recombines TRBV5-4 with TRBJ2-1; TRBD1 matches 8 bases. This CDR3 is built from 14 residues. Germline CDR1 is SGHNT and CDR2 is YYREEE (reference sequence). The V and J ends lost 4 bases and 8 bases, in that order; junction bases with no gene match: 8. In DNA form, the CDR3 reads TGTGCCAGCAGCACAGGACAGGGAGTGGATGAGCAGTTCTTC. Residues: CASSTGQGVDEQFF.

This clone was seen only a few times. CDR3 protein: CASSRPGQASNQPQHF. CDR3 DNA: TGTGCCAGTAGTCGCCCGGGACAGGCTAGCAATCAGCCCCAGCATTTT. The V call is TRBV19, the J call TRBJ1-5, with 8 bases that match TRBD1. The CDR3 runs to 16 residues. Per germline, CDR1 LNHDA and CDR2 SQIVND (reference sequence). Trimming took 5 bases from V and 0 from J; bases not matched to a gene: 6.

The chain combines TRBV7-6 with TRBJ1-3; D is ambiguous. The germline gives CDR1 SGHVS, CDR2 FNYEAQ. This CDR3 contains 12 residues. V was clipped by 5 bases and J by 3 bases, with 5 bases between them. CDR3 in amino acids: CASSLGGNTIYF. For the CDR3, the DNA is TGTGCCAGCAGCCTCGGTGGAAACACCATATATTTT.

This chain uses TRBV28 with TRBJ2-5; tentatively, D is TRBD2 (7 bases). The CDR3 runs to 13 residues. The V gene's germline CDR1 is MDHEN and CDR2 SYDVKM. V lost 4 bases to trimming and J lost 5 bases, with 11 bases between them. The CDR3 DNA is TGTGCCAGCAGTTCCGGGGGGCTGGAGACCCAGTACTTC. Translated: CASSSGGLETQYF.

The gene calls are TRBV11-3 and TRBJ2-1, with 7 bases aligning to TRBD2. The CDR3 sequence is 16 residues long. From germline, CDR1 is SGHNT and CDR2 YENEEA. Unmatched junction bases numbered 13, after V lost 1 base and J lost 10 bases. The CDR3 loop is CASSLVAGVPIGEQFF. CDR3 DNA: TGTGCCAGCAGCTTAGTTGCGGGAGTACCAATCGGGGAGCAGTTCTTC.

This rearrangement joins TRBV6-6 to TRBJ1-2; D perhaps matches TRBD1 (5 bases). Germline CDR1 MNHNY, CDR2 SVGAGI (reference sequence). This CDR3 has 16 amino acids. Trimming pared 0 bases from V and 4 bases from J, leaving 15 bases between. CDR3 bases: TGTGCCAGCAGTTACTCGACGGGGGGTCCCGGCTATGGCTACACCTTC. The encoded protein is CASSYSTGGPGYGYTF.

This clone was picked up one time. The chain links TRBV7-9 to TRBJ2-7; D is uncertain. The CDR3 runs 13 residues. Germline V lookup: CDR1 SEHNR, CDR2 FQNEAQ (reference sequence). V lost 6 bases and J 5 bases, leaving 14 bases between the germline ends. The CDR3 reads CASRPGPVDEQYF. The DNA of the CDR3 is TGTGCCAGCAGGCCCGGTCCGGTGGACGAGCAGTACTTC.

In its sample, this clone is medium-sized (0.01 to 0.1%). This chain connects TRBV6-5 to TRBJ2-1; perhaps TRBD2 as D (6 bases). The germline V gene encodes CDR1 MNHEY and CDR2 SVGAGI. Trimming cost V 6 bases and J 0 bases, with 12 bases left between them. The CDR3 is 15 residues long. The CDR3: CASRGTDLSYNEQFF. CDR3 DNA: TGTGCCAGCAGGGGGACTGACCTCTCCTACAATGAGCAGTTCTTC.

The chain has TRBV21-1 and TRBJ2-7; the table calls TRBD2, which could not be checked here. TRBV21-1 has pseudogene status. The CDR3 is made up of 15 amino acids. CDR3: CASSKGGGICYEQYF. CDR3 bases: TGTGCCAGCAGCAAAGGAGGCGGGATATGCTACGAGCAGTACTTC.

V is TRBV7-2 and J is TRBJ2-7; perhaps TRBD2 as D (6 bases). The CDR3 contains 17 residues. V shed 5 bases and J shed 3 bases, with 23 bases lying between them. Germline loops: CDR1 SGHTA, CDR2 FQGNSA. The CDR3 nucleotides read TGTGCCAGCAGCCCCGAAAAAGGAACTAGCAGCCACTACGAGCAGTACTTC. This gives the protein CASSPEKGTSSHYEQYF. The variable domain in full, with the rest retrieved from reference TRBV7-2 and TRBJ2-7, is GAGVSQSPSNKVTEKGKDVELRCDPISGHTALYWYRQSLGQGLEFLIYFQGNSAPDKSGLPSDRFSAERTGGSVSTLTIQRTQQEDSAVYLCASSPEKGTSSHYEQYFGPGTRLTVT.

CDR3 in DNA: TGTGCCAGCAGGACAGAATCGGGGCAAGAGACCCAGTACTTC. It translates to CASRTESGQETQYF. The rearrangement uses TRBV7-8 and TRBJ2-5; D possibly uses TRBD1 or TRBD2 (5 bases each). Germline CDR1 SGHVS, CDR2 FQNEAQ. The CDR3 consists of 14 residues. V was cut by 6 bases and J by 2 bases, with 13 bases left in between. Based on the CDR3 plus reference TRBV7-8 and TRBJ2-5, the full variable domain is GAGVSQSPRYKVAKRGQDVALRCDPISGHVSLFWYQQALGQGPEFLTYFQNEAQLDKSGLPSDRFFAERPEGSVSTLKIQRTQQEDSAVYLCASRTESGQETQYFGPGTRLLVL.

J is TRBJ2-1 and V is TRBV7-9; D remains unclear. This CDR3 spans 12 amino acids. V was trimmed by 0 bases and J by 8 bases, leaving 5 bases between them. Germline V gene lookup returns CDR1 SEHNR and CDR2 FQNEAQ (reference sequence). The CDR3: CASSLAVYEQFF. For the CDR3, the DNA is TGTGCCAGCAGCTTAGCGGTCTATGAGCAGTTCTTC. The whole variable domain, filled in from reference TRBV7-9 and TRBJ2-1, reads DTGVSQNPRHKITKRGQNVTFRCDPISEHNRLYWYRQTLGQGPEFLTYFQNEAQLEKSRLLSDRFSAERPKGSFSTLEIQRTEQGDSAMYLCASSLAVYEQFFGPGTRLTVL.

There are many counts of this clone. CDR3 bases: TGTGCCTGGAGTGTTGCGAGGGGGACTCAGCCCCAGCATTTT. Translating gives CAWSVARGTQPQHF. The chain employs TRBV30 and TRBJ1-5; TRBD1 might be the D (6 bases). The CDR3 has 14 amino acids. The ends were cut back, 0 bases at V and 6 bases at J, with 12 bases in the middle. The V gene's germline CDR1 is GTSNPN and CDR2 SVGIG (reference sequence).

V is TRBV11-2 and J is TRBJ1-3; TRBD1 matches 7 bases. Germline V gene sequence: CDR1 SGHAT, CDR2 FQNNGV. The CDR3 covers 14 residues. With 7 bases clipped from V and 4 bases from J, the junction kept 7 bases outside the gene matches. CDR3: CASNIRGVGNTIYF. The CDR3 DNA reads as TGTGCCAGCAACATCAGGGGGGTCGGAAACACCATATATTTT.

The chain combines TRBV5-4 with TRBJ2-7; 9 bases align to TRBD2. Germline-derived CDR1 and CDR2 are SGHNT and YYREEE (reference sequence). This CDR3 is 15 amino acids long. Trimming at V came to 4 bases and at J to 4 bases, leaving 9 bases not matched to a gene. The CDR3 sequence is CASSRGAGGLYEQYF. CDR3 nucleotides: TGTGCCAGCAGCCGAGGGGCGGGAGGGCTGTACGAGCAGTACTTC. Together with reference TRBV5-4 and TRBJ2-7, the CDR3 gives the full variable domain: ETGVTQSPTHLIKTRGQQVTLRCSSQSGHNTVSWYQQALGQGPQFIFQYYREEENGRGNFPPRFSGLQFPNYSSELNVNALELDDSALYLCASSRGAGGLYEQYFGPGTRLTVT.

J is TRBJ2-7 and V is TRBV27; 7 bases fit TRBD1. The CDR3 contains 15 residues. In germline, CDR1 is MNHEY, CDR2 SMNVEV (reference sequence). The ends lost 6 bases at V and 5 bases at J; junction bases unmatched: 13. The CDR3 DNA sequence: TGTGCCAGCAGACTCGAGGGGGCGCGTCACCACGAGCAGTACTTC. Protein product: CASRLEGARHHEQYF.

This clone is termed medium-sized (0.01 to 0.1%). The CDR3 spells CASSLEGMPYEQYF. The CDR3 bases are TGCGCCAGCAGCTTGGAAGGAATGCCCTACGAGCAGTACTTC. J is TRBJ2-7 and V is TRBV5-1; D unresolved. Trimming cost V 0 bases and J 2 bases, with 9 bases left between them. There are 14 residues in the CDR3. Germline V lookup: CDR1 SGHRS, CDR2 YFSETQ.

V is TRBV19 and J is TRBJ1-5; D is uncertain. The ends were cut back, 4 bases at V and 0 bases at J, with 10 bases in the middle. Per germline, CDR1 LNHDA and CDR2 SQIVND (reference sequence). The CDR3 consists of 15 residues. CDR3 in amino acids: CASSRLSYSNQPQHF. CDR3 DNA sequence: TGTGCCAGTAGTAGGCTATCATATAGCAATCAGCCCCAGCATTTT.

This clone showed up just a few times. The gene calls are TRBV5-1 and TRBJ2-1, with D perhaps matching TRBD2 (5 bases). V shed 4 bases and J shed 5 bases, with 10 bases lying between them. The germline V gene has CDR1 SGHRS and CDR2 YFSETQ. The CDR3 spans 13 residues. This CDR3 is CASSRDYHNEQFF. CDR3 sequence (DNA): TGCGCCAGCAGCCGAGACTACCACAATGAGCAGTTCTTC.

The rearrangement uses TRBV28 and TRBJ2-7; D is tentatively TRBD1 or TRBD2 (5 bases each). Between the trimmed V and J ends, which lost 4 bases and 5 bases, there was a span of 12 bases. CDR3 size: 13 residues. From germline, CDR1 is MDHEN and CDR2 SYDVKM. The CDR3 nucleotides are TGTGCCAGCAGTTGGGGGAATGGGGACGAGCAGTACTTC. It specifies CASSWGNGDEQYF.

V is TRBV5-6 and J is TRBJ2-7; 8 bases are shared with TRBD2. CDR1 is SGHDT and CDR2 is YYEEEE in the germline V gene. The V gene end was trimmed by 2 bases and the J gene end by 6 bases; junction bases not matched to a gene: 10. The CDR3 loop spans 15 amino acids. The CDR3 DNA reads TGTGCCAGCAGCTTTTTTGGGACTAGTTCTCTCGAGCAGTACTTC. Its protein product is CASSFFGTSSLEQYF.

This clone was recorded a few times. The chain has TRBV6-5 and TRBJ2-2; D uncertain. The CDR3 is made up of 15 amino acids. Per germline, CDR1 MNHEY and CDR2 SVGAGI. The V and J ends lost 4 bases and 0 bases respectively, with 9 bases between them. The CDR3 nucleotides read TGTGCCAGCAGTTGGGGTGGCCCGAACACCGGGGAGCTGTTTTTT. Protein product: CASSWGGPNTGELFF.

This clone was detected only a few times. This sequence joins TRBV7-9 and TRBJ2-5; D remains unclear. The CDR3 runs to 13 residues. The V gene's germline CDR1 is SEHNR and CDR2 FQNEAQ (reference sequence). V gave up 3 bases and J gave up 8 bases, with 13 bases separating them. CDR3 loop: CASSFPEPRTQYF. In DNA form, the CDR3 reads TGTGCCAGCAGCTTCCCCGAACCTAGAACCCAGTACTTC.

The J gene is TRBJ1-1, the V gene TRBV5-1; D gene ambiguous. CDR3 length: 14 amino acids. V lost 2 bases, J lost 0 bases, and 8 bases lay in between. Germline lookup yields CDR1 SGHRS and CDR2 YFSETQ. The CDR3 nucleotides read TGCGCCAGCAGCTTTAGGCACCTGAACACTGAAGCTTTCTTT. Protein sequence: CASSFRHLNTEAFF.

The CDR3 DNA is TGTGCCAGCAGCCGGGGGGACAGTACCACAGATACGCAGTATTTT. It codes for CASSRGDSTTDTQYF. V and J are TRBV14 and TRBJ2-3; TRBD1 is a possible D gene (7 bases). Germline V gives CDR1 SGHDN, CDR2 FVKESK. Trimming took off 4 bases at V and 2 bases at J, with 13 bases between the two ends. This CDR3 region has 15 residues.